Below, one T cell receptor (beta chain) is given with its context. The data originate from a study of blood T cell repertoires in COVID-19. Study-wide background: Whether acute or convalescent, the COVID-19 samples came from the United States, Italy and Spain. PBMCs, B-cell-depleted T cells, or T cells were the source of the cDNA or gDNA that made up the material.

This CDR3 is 11 amino acids long. Germline CDR1 and CDR2: DFQATT and SNEGSKA (reference sequence). Trimming took 5 bases from V and 10 from J, leaving 14 bases between them. Generated by immunoSEQ multiplex PCR, the TCRdb table keeps only in-frame clones and is missing some. The top ten clones hold about 4.1% of a sample with around 36,000 clones, more than 80% of them seen once. This clonotype originated in a man between 60 and 75 years old with acute or convalescent COVID-19. The V and J genes are TRBV20-1 and TRBJ2-5; perhaps TRBD2 as D (6 bases). Sequencing was carried out using peripheral blood. The CDR3 sequence is CSAWEVQDQYF. The CDR3 DNA reads as TGCAGTGCTTGGGAGGTCCAGGACCAGTACTTC.